This T cell receptor beta chain was retrieved from a study of blood T cell repertoires in COVID-19 (dated by TCRdb to the early 2020s). Study-level background: Samples from collaborators originated in the United States, Italy and Spain and spanned both the acute and convalescent phases of COVID-19. The prospective study material was composed of cDNA or gDNA derived from T cells, B-cell-depleted T cells, or PBMCs. Deeply sampled blood TCRbeta repertoires from subjects exposed to, actively infected with, or recovered from COVID-19 were included in the dataset. The repertoires were released in a freely available public database meant as a resource for research on the immune response to SARS-CoV-2. The samples were drawn from two sources: the first 160 participants of the ongoing ImmuneRACE study, and approximately 1,300 subjects contributed by 6 global collaborators. The sample metadata nearly always contained a de-identified subject ID, COVID-19 status, age in years and sex. HLA class I and class II types, where available, came from metadata supplied by the sample provider rather than from assay-based typing.

In regard to this clone: What antigen it recognizes has not been identified. No qualities accompany the bases; no much larger clone lies one base away.

Via the germline V gene (reference sequence), CDR1 is LNHDA and CDR2 SQIVND. The CDR3, from cysteine to phenylalanine, totals 13 residues. The sequence is cut down to CDR3 DNA, 39 bases in frame from base 1. V is pruned by 3 bases and J by 3 bases, leaving 1 base of the junction without a gene match. Paper-wide results and their limitations: How much clinical and demographic metadata was included differed by source and by participant, and the metadata was provided uncurated.

TCRbeta CDR3 regions were amplified from genomic DNA using the immunoSEQ Assay, a bias-controlled multiplex PCR. Per the original workflow: Nucleated cell counts per sample were estimated from amplification of reference gene primers within the assay. To quantify the absolute abundance of each unique TCRbeta CDR3 rearrangement, sequence reads were collapsed and filtered. Productive Simpson clonality was computed per sample as the square root of Simpson's diversity index over productive rearrangements. As stored in TCRdb, this immuneACCESS dataset retains in-frame rearrangements with V and J assigned. A fraction of the clones does not appear; measured against another copy, unresolved V genes explain less than half of the discrepancy, and the remainder lacks a known reason. That table is the source of V, J and clone size, and D and trimming were worked out from the DNA. Counted in this sample were a few hundred thousand clones; over 75% of them appeared once. The ten largest clones represent 2.4% of the sample.

Enrolling through a virtual design, the prospective study's participants ranged in age from about 18 to 89 years and lived across 20 to 30 United States geographic areas. In the prospective study, participants were assigned to cohorts based on the clinical history participants reported in a screening survey and a study questionnaire. Recovered participants in ImmuneRACE Cohort 3 were defined by two consecutive negative NP/OP PCR tests, clearance by a healthcare professional, or resolution of symptoms. In the prospective study, mobile phlebotomists collected whole blood, serum and a nasopharyngeal or oropharyngeal swab from each participant. Over a roughly 2-month period, participants in the prospective study had the option of providing additional blood draws and questionnaires. Blood samples from the prospective study were shipped frozen or at room temperature prior to DNA extraction.

The TCR was taken from a woman between 18 and 30 years old who had recovered from COVID-19. The chain links TRBV19 with TRBJ1-2, with 7 bases matching TRBD1. The specimen sequenced was PBMCs or T cells enriched from blood (not recorded which). DNA sequence: TGTGCCAGTAGTATCCAGGGGGACTATGGCTACACCTTC. Translated, this gives CASSIQGDYGYTF.